One sample yielded the 27 T cell receptor beta chains listed below, sequenced in a study of cytomegalovirus exposure and HLA in healthy donors. Researchers ran the PCR with 60 Vbeta and 13 Jbeta primers. Clones were sequenced by immunoSEQ multiplex PCR, and TCRdb holds only the in-frame ones, with some missing. The sample has under 200,000 clones; around 81% are singletons. Input material: PBMCs. Every receptor here comes from a woman in her twenties or thirties in good health and CMV-seropositive.

The chain carries TRBV19 and TRBJ1-4; D is unclear. Germline V CDR1 and CDR2: LNHDA, SQIVND (reference sequence). V was cut by 2 bases and J by 8 bases, with 12 bases left in between. The CDR3 runs 14 residues. The CDR3 nucleotides are TGTGCCAGTAGTATAAACTGGTGGGCAGAAAAACTGTTTTTT. It is translated as CASSINWWAEKLFF. Complete variable domain (other parts from reference TRBV19 and TRBJ1-4): DGGITQSPKYLFRKEGQNVTLSCEQNLNHDAMYWYRQDPGQGLRLIYYSQIVNDFQKGDIAEGYSVSREKKESFPLTVTSAQKNPTAFYLCASSINWWAEKLFFGSGTQLSVL.

V gene TRBV30 combines with J gene TRBJ1-1; D unresolved. The germline CDR1 and CDR2 sequences are GTSNPN and SVGIG (reference sequence). V dropped 0 bases and J dropped 4 bases, with 12 bases sitting between them. The CDR3 is made up of 14 amino acids. CDR3 region: CAWSVQLGPTEAFF. In nucleotides, the CDR3 is TGTGCCTGGAGTGTACAGTTGGGTCCCACTGAAGCTTTCTTT.

This chain links TRBV7-9 with TRBJ2-5; TRBD2 agrees at 9 bases. The junction had 15 bases not matched to a gene; V was cut back by 5 bases and J by 5 bases. Germline CDR1 reads SEHNR; CDR2 reads FQNEAQ (reference sequence). The CDR3 has 17 amino acids. DNA of the CDR3: TGTGCCAGCAGCCAAAAGGATAGCGGGAGTAAGCGGGAGACCCAGTACTTC. The encoded protein is CASSQKDSGSKRETQYF.

J is TRBJ1-5 and V is TRBV5-6; 7 nucleotides line up with TRBD1. The V segment lost 4 bases and the J segment 1 base; nucleotides outside the gene matches: 8. Germline assignment: CDR1 SGHDT and CDR2 YYEEEE. This CDR3 has 16 residues. This chain's CDR3 is CASSTWTGMSNQPQHF. The CDR3 DNA reads TGTGCCAGCAGCACATGGACAGGAATGAGCAATCAGCCCCAGCATTTT. The full variable domain, in which reference TRBV5-6 and TRBJ1-5 provide the parts outside the CDR3, is DAGVTQSPTHLIKTRGQQVTLRCSPKSGHDTVSWYQQALGQGPQFIFQYYEEEERQRGNFPDRFSGHQFPNYSSELNVNALLLGDSALYLCASSTWTGMSNQPQHFGDGTRLSIL.

This clone was counted between two and nine times. The rearrangement joins TRBV4-1 to TRBJ2-1; D gene ambiguous. The ends were cut back, 1 base at V and 2 bases at J, with 12 bases in the middle. Germline values: CDR1 MGHRA, CDR2 YSYEKL. The CDR3 runs 16 residues. CDR3 DNA: TGCGCCAGCAGCCAAGTCGACCTAGTCGCCTACAATGAGCAGTTCTTC. Encoded protein: CASSQVDLVAYNEQFF.

This chain uses TRBV19 with TRBJ1-2; 9 bases map to TRBD1. The CDR3 length is 11 residues. Unmatched junction bases numbered 1, after V lost 8 bases and J lost 6 bases. CDR1 LNHDA and CDR2 SQIVND come from the germline V gene (reference sequence). The CDR3 DNA follows: TGTGCCAGTGGGACAGGGAATGGCTACACCTTC. This gives the protein CASGTGNGYTF.

This clone has a handful of counts. V and J are TRBV5-8 and TRBJ1-2; 7 nucleotides align to TRBD1. V dropped 4 bases and J dropped 7; count of bases not matched to a gene: 13. This CDR3 spans 15 amino acids. The germline gives CDR1 SGHTS, CDR2 YDEGEE. The CDR3 coding sequence is TGTGCCAGCAGCCCAGGGACAGCTGGAGATTTTGGCTACACCTTC. It specifies CASSPGTAGDFGYTF.

This clone has just a few counts. The chain combines TRBV7-8 with TRBJ1-6; no reliable D call. V was clipped by 2 bases and J by 14 bases, with 10 bases between them. The CDR3 consists of 12 residues. Germline CDR1 is SGHVS and CDR2 is FQNEAQ. The CDR3 region is CASSLNPGTLHF. The CDR3 DNA is TGTGCCAGCAGCTTAAACCCGGGGACCCTCCACTTT.

V usage is TRBV5-5 and J usage is TRBJ1-4; the D gene is possibly TRBD1 (5 bases). Germline lookup yields CDR1 SGHKS and CDR2 YYEKEE (reference sequence). V shed 4 bases and J shed 4 bases, with 11 bases lying between them. The CDR3 totals 14 residues. CDR3 sequence: CASSPLGGNEKLFF. CDR3 nucleotides: TGTGCCAGCAGCCCTCTGGGGGGTAATGAAAAACTGTTTTTT.

The chain joins TRBV7-8 to TRBJ2-7; the D gene is possibly TRBD1 (6 bases). CDR3 length: 14 amino acids. The germline gives CDR1 SGHVS, CDR2 FQNEAQ. Trimming took off 5 bases at V and 4 bases at J, with 15 bases between the two ends. DNA of the CDR3: TGTGCCAGCAGCGCCACAGGGAAGGGGTACGAGCAGTACTTC. Residues: CASSATGKGYEQYF.

The chain has TRBV28 and TRBJ1-2; D uncertain. Per germline, CDR1 MDHEN and CDR2 SYDVKM. V dropped 4 bases and J dropped 6 bases, with 18 bases sitting between them. The CDR3 spans 15 residues. The CDR3 here is CASSSQLAGRNGYTF. The CDR3 region has the DNA TGTGCCAGCAGTTCCCAATTGGCAGGCAGGAATGGCTACACCTTC.

There are a few counts of this clone. This chain connects TRBV27 to TRBJ2-3; D unresolved. The V end was cut by 3 bases, the J end by 2 bases, with 9 bases between. The CDR3 is made up of 14 amino acids. The germline V gene encodes CDR1 MNHEY and CDR2 SMNVEV (reference sequence). In DNA, the CDR3 is TGTGCCAGCAGTTTTGCCTACCCCACAGATACGCAGTATTTT. Encoded protein: CASSFAYPTDTQYF.

The CDR3 is CASSPGRAKETQYF. CDR3 coding DNA: TGTGCCAGCAGCCCGGGCAGGGCAAAAGAGACCCAGTACTTC. J is TRBJ2-5 and V is TRBV9; TRBD1 is a possible D gene (5 bases). Germline CDR1 and CDR2: SGDLS and YYNGEE. This CDR3 is 14 amino acids long. V was clipped by 4 bases and J by 3 bases, with 13 bases between them.

V is TRBV6-1 and J is TRBJ1-4, with 9 bases that match TRBD1. The CDR3 runs to 13 residues. Germline values: CDR1 MNHNS, CDR2 SASEGT. Trimming at V came to 9 bases and at J to 6 bases, leaving 5 bases not matched to a gene. The CDR3, as DNA: TGTGCCAGTACAGGGGGCGCATATGAAAAACTGTTTTTT. This sequence encodes CASTGGAYEKLFF.

The sample holds a few counts of this clone. V is TRBV5-1 and J is TRBJ1-1, with a weak D call TRBD1 (6 bases). V was shortened by 6 bases and J by 1 base, with 10 bases between the two germline ends. The CDR3 is made up of 13 amino acids. Per germline, CDR1 SGHRS and CDR2 YFSETQ. The CDR3 sequence: CASIKDRNTEAFF. Written as DNA, the CDR3 is TGCGCCAGCATAAAGGACAGGAACACTGAAGCTTTCTTT.

The chain recombines TRBV2 with TRBJ1-2; 9 nucleotides line up with TRBD1. Germline trimming cut 10 bases from V and 8 bases from J; bases unmatched to any gene: 8. The CDR3 is made up of 12 amino acids. CDR1 is SNHLY, CDR2 FYNNEI, per germline. The CDR3 DNA reads as TGTGCCACCACACAGGGGGCAGAGGGCTACACCTTC. It yields the protein CATTQGAEGYTF.

The chain has TRBV7-8 and TRBJ2-2; 8 bases are a match to TRBD2. The CDR3 contains 16 residues. The trim removed 3 bases at V and 4 bases at J, leaving 7 bases unmatched. CDR1 is SGHVS, CDR2 FQNEAQ, per germline. CDR3 sequence (DNA): TGTGCCAGCAGCTTTTTTAGCGGGGAGGTCACCGGGGAGCTGTTTTTT. Translated, it gives CASSFFSGEVTGELFF.

The chain uses TRBV4-3 and TRBJ1-3; D gene uncertain. The germline V gene has CDR1 LGHNA and CDR2 YSLEER. The V end lost 0 bases, the J end lost 4 bases, and 7 bases lay between the germline ends. The CDR3 runs to 14 residues. CDR3 DNA sequence: TGCGCCAGCAGCCAAGATCGACAAGGAAACACCATATATTTT. Translating it yields CASSQDRQGNTIYF.

The gene calls are TRBV9 and TRBJ1-3; no reliable D call. Trimming took off 3 bases at V and 2 bases at J, with 12 bases between the two ends. This CDR3 is built from 15 residues. CDR1 and CDR2 (germline): SGDLS, YYNGEE. CDR3 coding DNA: TGTGCCAGCAGCGCCTCGGGGTCAACTGGAAACACCATATATTTT. Its translation is CASSASGSTGNTIYF.

V gene TRBV5-6 combines with J gene TRBJ1-6; D remains ambiguous. Deletions cut 2 bases from V and 8 bases from J, with 11 bases between. The CDR3 length is 14 residues. Germline assignment: CDR1 SGHDT and CDR2 YYEEEE. This chain's CDR3 is CASSFRDADSPLHF. Written as DNA, the CDR3 is TGTGCCAGCAGCTTCCGGGATGCCGATTCACCCCTCCACTTT.

This chain uses TRBV27 with TRBJ1-2; a possible D gene is TRBD1 (5 bases). There are 12 residues in the CDR3. Germline CDR1 is MNHEY and CDR2 is SMNVEV (reference sequence). V lost 6 bases to trimming and J lost 10 bases, with 15 bases between them. The CDR3: CASSSQGWDYTF. In DNA form, the CDR3 reads TGTGCCAGCAGCTCGCAGGGTTGGGACTACACCTTC.

CDR3 loop: CASSLGQNGPYEQYF. The CDR3 coding sequence is TGTGCCAGCAGTTTGGGACAGAATGGCCCCTACGAGCAGTACTTC. The V gene is TRBV27, the J gene TRBJ2-7; TRBD1 matches at 7 bases. Per the germline V gene, CDR1 is MNHEY and CDR2 is SMNVEV (reference sequence). The CDR3 is 15 residues long. The J segment lost 2 bases and the V segment lost 3 bases, leaving 7 bases of the junction unmatched.

The chain links TRBV6-1 to TRBJ1-2; 8 bases agree with TRBD1. The V gene's germline CDR1 is MNHNS and CDR2 SASEGT. The CDR3 totals 14 residues. Trimming cost V 6 bases and J 4 bases; bases outside gene matches: 7. CDR3 amino acids: CASRAGGLFYGYTF. In DNA form, the CDR3 reads TGTGCCAGCAGAGCAGGGGGCCTTTTCTATGGCTACACCTTC.

The gene calls are TRBV7-2 and TRBJ1-4; D might be TRBD1 (6 bases). Germline lookup yields CDR1 SGHTA and CDR2 FQGNSA. The CDR3 consists of 14 residues. With 5 bases removed from V and 6 bases from J, the gap between germline ends came to 13 bases. CDR3 residues: CASSRGHRDEKLFF. CDR3 nucleotides: TGTGCCAGCAGCCGGGGTCACAGGGATGAAAAACTGTTTTTT. Full variable domain (missing parts from reference TRBV7-2 and TRBJ1-4): GAGVSQSPSNKVTEKGKDVELRCDPISGHTALYWYRQSLGQGLEFLIYFQGNSAPDKSGLPSDRFSAERTGGSVSTLTIQRTQQEDSAVYLCASSRGHRDEKLFFGSGTQLSVL.

This rearrangement joins TRBV18 to TRBJ1-4, with unresolved D. Germline V lookup: CDR1 KGHSH, CDR2 LQKENI. The ends were cut back, 3 bases at V and 7 bases at J, with 15 bases in the middle. This CDR3 contains 15 residues. The CDR3: CASSPYRGLREKLFF. CDR3 DNA: TGTGCCAGCTCACCTTATCGGGGTCTCCGTGAAAAACTGTTTTTT. Full variable domain (missing parts from reference TRBV18 and TRBJ1-4): NAGVMQNPRHLVRRRGQEARLRCSPMKGHSHVYWYRQLPEEGLKFMVYLQKENIIDESGMPKERFSAEFPKEGPSILRIQQVVRGDSAAYFCASSPYRGLREKLFFGSGTQLSVL.

This chain uses TRBV5-4 with TRBJ1-1; TRBD1 might be the D (6 bases). The CDR3 totals 13 residues. With 8 bases removed from V and 5 bases from J, the gap between germline ends came to 16 bases. Germline loops: CDR1 SGHNT, CDR2 YYREEE (reference sequence). CDR3 protein: CARGTGPGTEAFF. Written as DNA, the CDR3 is TGTGCCAGAGGTACAGGGCCCGGGACTGAAGCTTTCTTT. Drawing the rest from reference TRBV5-4 and TRBJ1-1, the complete variable domain is ETGVTQSPTHLIKTRGQQVTLRCSSQSGHNTVSWYQQALGQGPQFIFQYYREEENGRGNFPPRFSGLQFPNYSSELNVNALELDDSALYLCARGTGPGTEAFFGQGTRLTVV.

The chain carries TRBV30 and TRBJ2-7; TRBD2 is a possible D gene (6 bases). Trimming took off 0 bases at V and 0 bases at J, with 12 bases between the two ends. Per the germline V gene, CDR1 is GTSNPN and CDR2 is SVGIG (reference sequence). The CDR3 contains 15 residues. CDR3 bases: TGTGCCTGGAGTGTAGGCGCGGGACTCTCCTACGAGCAGTACTTC. Protein sequence: CAWSVGAGLSYEQYF.